A selection of T cell receptor beta chains follows, all from one sample in a study of blood T cell repertoires in COVID-19. Method: immunoSEQ multiplex PCR; TCRdb's copy keeps in-frame clones and lacks some. Of approximately 170,000 clones in the sample, over 75% were seen once. Material: PBMCs or T cells enriched from blood (not recorded which). These receptors came from a young woman who had recovered from COVID-19. The CDR3 runs from the conserved cysteine through the conserved F or W. D genes are given only for firm matches. Only some rows state a clone size, as once, few, many or a class for expanded clones.

clone size	D gene	J gene	V gene	CDR3 protein	CDR3 DNA
once	TRBD2	TRBJ2-7	TRBV19	CASSPRQRGVHEQYF	TGTGCCAGTAGCCCCCGTCAGCGGGGGGTACACGAGCAGTACTTC
NA	NA	TRBJ1-3	TRBV29-1	CSVHQGSPGNTIYF	TGCAGCGTTCATCAAGGGAGCCCTGGAAACACCATATATTTT
NA	NA	TRBJ1-5	TRBV27	CASSWGGLDQPQHF	TGTGCCAGCAGTTGGGGGGGGCTGGATCAGCCCCAGCATTTT
NA	NA	TRBJ2-5	TRBV6-5	CASRSTGETQYF	TGTGCCAGCAGGTCGACAGGAGAGACCCAGTACTTC
NA	TRBD1	TRBJ1-1	TRBV30	CAWTQGRNTEAFF	TGTGCCTGGACACAGGGGAGGAACACTGAAGCTTTCTTT
NA	NA	TRBJ1-2	TRBV7-8	CASSSGGQGYGYTF	TGTGCCAGCAGTTCCGGAGGGCAAGGCTATGGCTACACCTTC
NA	NA	TRBJ1-1	TRBV6-5	CASTRGGAGTEAFF	TGTGCCAGCACGCGCGGGGGGGCCGGAACTGAAGCTTTCTTT
NA	NA	TRBJ1-1	TRBV9	CASSSRTLLNTEAFF	TGTGCCAGCAGCTCCCGGACATTGCTGAACACTGAAGCTTTCTTT
NA	NA	TRBJ1-5	TRBV9	CASSGGQGNQPQHF	TGTGCCAGCAGCGGGGGGCAGGGGAATCAGCCCCAGCATTTT
NA	TRBD1	TRBJ2-7	TRBV6-5	CASSYSAGGLEQYF	TGTGCCAGCAGTTACTCGGCAGGGGGCCTAGAGCAGTACTTC
NA	TRBD1	TRBJ2-7	TRBV4-1	CASSPFGTAAYEQYF	TGCGCCAGCAGCCCGTTCGGGACAGCTGCCTACGAGCAGTACTTC
NA	NA	TRBJ2-1	TRBV6-1	CASSALLRGSYNEQFF	TGTGCCAGCAGTGCACTACTCAGGGGCTCCTACAATGAGCAGTTCTTC
NA	TRBD2	TRBJ2-1	TRBV5-4	CASSLELGGAYNEQFF	TGTGCCAGCAGCTTGGAGTTGGGGGGGGCCTACAATGAGCAGTTCTTC
NA	TRBD2	TRBJ2-7	TRBV7-8	CASRPLAGGPHEQYF	TGTGCCAGCAGGCCTCTAGCGGGAGGGCCCCACGAGCAGTACTTC
few	NA	TRBJ1-2	TRBV30	CAWGTNYGYTF	TGTGCCTGGGGTACAAACTATGGCTACACCTTC
NA	NA	TRBJ1-3	TRBV3-1/TRBV3-2	CASSYEDTIYF	TGTGCCAGCAGCTATGAGGACACCATATATTTT
once	TRBD1	TRBJ1-1	TRBV6-1	CASSEELGQGMNTEAFF	TGTGCCAGCAGTGAAGAGCTGGGACAGGGGATGAACACTGAAGCTTTCTTT
NA	NA	TRBJ1-3	TRBV7-2	CASSLTGPGNTIYF	TGTGCCAGCAGCCTAACAGGGCCTGGAAACACCATATATTTT
NA	TRBD1	TRBJ1-1	TRBV19	CASSIGDRGMTEAFF	TGTGCCAGTAGTATAGGCGACAGGGGGATGACTGAAGCTTTCTTT
NA	NA	TRBJ2-2	TRBV6-5	CASKLNRVSSGELFF	TGTGCCAGCAAACTAAACAGGGTTTCGTCCGGGGAGCTGTTTTTT
NA	TRBD2	TRBJ2-5	TRBV3-1/TRBV3-2	CASSQAGPLAGVETQYF	TGTGCCAGCAGCCAAGCCGGTCCCCTAGCGGGGGTTGAGACCCAGTACTTC
few	NA	TRBJ2-2	TRBV18	CASSPPGSGELFF	TGTGCCAGCTCACCACCGGGCTCCGGGGAGCTGTTTTTT
NA	NA	TRBJ1-6	TRBV21-1	CANSTKINSPLHF	TGTGCCAACTCAACCAAGATAAATTCACCCCTCCACTTT
NA	NA	TRBJ1-3	TRBV28	CASTSGGARIENTIYF	TGTGCCAGCACCTCCGGGGGGGCCAGGATTGAAAACACCATATATTTT
NA	NA	TRBJ2-7	TRBV18	CASSPSGHPSYEQYF	TGTGCCAGCTCACCATCGGGACACCCCTCCTACGAGCAGTACTTC
few	NA	TRBJ2-2	TRBV4-2	CASSQDGDRELRGELFF	TGTGCCAGCAGCCAAGATGGGGATCGGGAGTTGCGCGGGGAGCTGTTTTTT
NA	NA	TRBJ2-7	TRBV2	CASRSRGAQGYEQYF	TGTGCCAGCAGGTCTCGGGGGGCCCAGGGATACGAGCAGTACTTC